This T cell receptor beta chain was observed in a study of cytomegalovirus exposure and HLA in healthy donors. Background on the study: Earlier findings included about 120 million unique TCR beta sequences obtained from about 170 million T cells.

In the PCR, 60 Vbeta and 13 Jbeta primers were used. Assay: immunoSEQ multiplex PCR; the TCRdb copy retains only in-frame clones and omits some. The table lists approximately 75,000 clones, 60% to 75% of them singletons, with less than 25% in the top ten. CDR1 is PRHDT and CDR2 is FYEKMQ in the germline V gene (reference sequence). The junction had 5 bases not matched to a gene; V was cut back by 10 bases and J by 0 bases. The CDR3 is 14 residues long. Material for sequencing was PBMCs. The chain is built from TRBV13 and TRBJ2-3; 9 nucleotides line up with TRBD2. The TCR originated in a man aged 35 to 55 in good health and CMV-seropositive. This CDR3 is CATRTSESTDTQYF. The CDR3 region has the DNA TGTGCCACCAGGACTAGCGAGAGCACAGATACGCAGTATTTT.